The TCR beta chain under discussion was sequenced for a study of T cell clusters in autoimmune cytopenias. TRB rearrangements were amplified by touch-down multiplex PCR with mixed TRB-A/B primers. TCRdb reanalyzed the multiplex PCR reads, giving one entry per CDR3 protein sequence and no DNA. This table holds 2,500 to 3,500 distinct CDR3 sequences. This clonotype is deemed medium-sized (0.01 to 0.1%) by its frequency. The antigen is unknown. Germline values: CDR1 SGHNT, CDR2 YENEEA. The CDR3 extends over 15 amino acids. Findings and caveats of the study: TRB repertoire shifts in secondary cytopenia and chronic lymphocytic leukemia mostly reflected lymphoma, not autoimmunity. Functional roles of the in silico T cell clusters still await experimental validation. Comparing secondary cytopenia with chronic lymphocytic leukemia showed no cluster-lack signature, apparently masked by lymphoma repertoire.

TRB was amplified from roughly 250 ng of peripheral blood genomic DNA per sample. This chain links TRBV11-3 with TRBJ2-5. The receptor was derived from a human donor with an autoimmune cytopenia or autoimmune hepatitis (not recorded which). The sample comprised peripheral blood. The CDR3 loop is CASSQTSGGPETQYF.